The clone carrying this T cell receptor (beta chain) has ten or more counts. TCRdb re-analysed the RT-PCR reads in MiXCR, keeping a single row per CDR3 protein. The data show around 700,000 distinct CDR3 sequences, approximately 15% seen once. Germline V gene data show CDR1 as SGHRS and CDR2 as YFSETQ. After removal of 5 bases from V and 0 bases from J, the junction contained 2 bases not matched to a gene. The CDR3 loop spans 14 amino acids. The sequence was obtained from a female donor in good health, serving as a healthy control. What was sequenced was memory CD4+ T cells from blood. This chain uses TRBV5-1 with TRBJ2-3, with 8 bases fitting TRBD2. The chain's CDR3 is CASRRGGSTDTQYF. The CDR3 DNA is TGCGCCAGCAGGCGCGGGGGGAGCACAGATACGCAGTATTTT. Together with reference TRBV5-1 and TRBJ2-3, the CDR3 gives the full variable domain: KAGVTQTPRYLIKTRGQQVTLSCSPISGHRSVSWYQQTPGQGLQFLFEYFSETQRNKGNFPGRFSGRQFSNSRSEMNVSTLELGDSALYLCASRRGGSTDTQYFGPGTRLTVL.